These 29 T cell receptor beta chains were all obtained from the same sample, sequenced in a study of T-cell reconstitution after alpha-beta-depleted transplantation in children. Unique molecular identifiers tagged the TCRbeta library. TCRdb re-analysed the PCR reads in MiXCR, keeping a single row per CDR3 protein. The sample has some 830,000 distinct CDR3 sequences; roughly 15% are singletons. This sample comprised PBMCs, mostly from graft donor cells, obtained 360 days after TCRalphabeta/CD19-depleted stem cell transplant. The receptors shown here come from a male patient younger than 18 who had a stem cell transplant for acute lymphoblastic leukemia, so the T cells may come from the graft donor.

The rearrangement joins TRBV18 to TRBJ1-3; TRBD1 might be the D (5 bases). Germline-derived CDR1 and CDR2 are KGHSH and LQKENI. The CDR3 totals 15 residues. V lost 3 bases to trimming and J lost 4 bases, with 13 bases between them. The CDR3, as DNA: TGTGCCAGCTCACCCCAGGGAGCGGACGGAAACACCATATATTTT. Translated, it gives CASSPQGADGNTIYF.

This clonotype was seen just once. V and J are TRBV4-1 and TRBJ2-1; 8 bases are shared with TRBD2. CDR3 length: 18 residues. The trim removed 4 bases at V and 8 bases at J, leaving 19 bases unmatched. From germline, CDR1 is MGHRA and CDR2 YSYEKL. The CDR3 loop is CASSRPPRPGLVRDEQFF. The CDR3, as DNA: TGCGCCAGCAGCCGGCCACCCCGACCGGGACTAGTTCGGGATGAGCAGTTCTTC.

The V call is TRBV7-9, the J call TRBJ2-5; TRBD2 agrees at 8 bases. Germline V gene lookup returns CDR1 SEHNR and CDR2 FQNEAQ (reference sequence). With 6 bases clipped from V and 7 bases from J, the junction kept 16 bases outside the gene matches. The CDR3 contains 16 residues. In DNA, the CDR3 is TGTGCCAGCAGTTCAAAGAGGAGCGGGAGCGCGAGGACCCAGTACTTC. Its translation is CASSSKRSGSARTQYF.

This clonotype has a count of ten or more. The chain uses TRBV20-1 and TRBJ2-7; D is possibly TRBD2 (5 bases). The CDR3 covers 12 residues. The V end lost 6 bases, the J end lost 6 bases, and 15 bases lay between the germline ends. Germline CDR1 DFQATT, CDR2 SNEGSKA (reference sequence). This CDR3 is CSALPTSGEQYF. DNA for the CDR3: TGCAGTGCCCTTCCTACCAGCGGCGAGCAGTACTTC.

This clonotype was picked up a small number of times. The chain couples TRBV12-3 or TRBV12-4 to TRBJ1-3; no definite D call. Trimming stripped 8 bases from V and 2 bases from J, with 10 bases between. CDR3 length: 13 residues. CDR3 in amino acids: CASVAMAGNTIYF. The CDR3, as DNA: TGTGCCAGCGTGGCGATGGCTGGAAACACCATATATTTT.

This clonotype was counted between two and nine times. The rearrangement links TRBV27 to TRBJ2-1, with D perhaps matching TRBD1 or TRBD2 (5 bases each). This CDR3 has 13 residues. V was pared by 4 bases and J by 7 bases, with 11 bases between. CDR1 and CDR2 (germline): MNHEY, SMNVEV (reference sequence). The CDR3 nucleotides are TGTGCCAGCAGTTGGGCCAGGGAGAATGAGCAGTTCTTC. Its translation: CASSWARENEQFF.

This clonotype was found many times. V is TRBV5-1 and J is TRBJ2-7; D gene ambiguous. V lost 2 bases to trimming and J lost 2 bases, with 11 bases between them. Looked up from germline, CDR1 is SGHRS and CDR2 is YFSETQ. This CDR3 has 14 residues. CDR3 residues: CASSFEGPPYEQYF. CDR3 nucleotide sequence: TGCGCCAGCAGCTTCGAAGGGCCGCCCTACGAGCAGTACTTC.

The chain uses TRBV6-1 and TRBJ2-1; 9 bases agree with TRBD1. V lost 6 bases, J lost 12 bases, and 12 bases stayed unmatched. Germline V CDR1 and CDR2: MNHNS, SASEGT. The CDR3 contains 14 residues. CDR3 region: CASRLGRQGERQFF. DNA of the CDR3: TGTGCCAGCAGACTAGGTAGACAGGGGGAACGGCAGTTCTTC.

The V gene is TRBV18, the J gene TRBJ2-1; TRBD1 is a possible D gene (6 bases). This CDR3 region has 13 residues. V lost 6 bases, J lost 3 bases, and 9 bases lay in between. Germline V gene sequence: CDR1 KGHSH, CDR2 LQKENI. CDR3 region: CASSGADYNEQFF. The CDR3 nucleotides are TGTGCCAGCTCGGGGGCTGACTACAATGAGCAGTTCTTC. Full variable domain (rest looked up from reference TRBV18 and TRBJ2-1): NAGVMQNPRHLVRRRGQEARLRCSPMKGHSHVYWYRQLPEEGLKFMVYLQKENIIDESGMPKERFSAEFPKEGPSILRIQQVVRGDSAAYFCASSGADYNEQFFGPGTRLTVL.

CDR3: CSARDWGVLSNQPQHF. The CDR3, as DNA: TGCAGTGCTAGAGATTGGGGCGTTCTTAGCAATCAGCCCCAGCATTTT. The rearrangement joins TRBV20-1 to TRBJ1-5, with a tentative D call TRBD1 (5 bases). The CDR3 extends over 16 amino acids. Between the trimmed V and J ends, which lost 0 bases and 0 bases, there was a span of 12 bases. The germline CDR1 and CDR2 sequences are DFQATT and SNEGSKA (reference sequence).

This clonotype has a count of ten or more. This rearrangement joins TRBV29-1 to TRBJ2-1; D is perhaps TRBD1 (6 bases). Germline values: CDR1 SQVTM, CDR2 ANQGSEA. The CDR3 has 15 amino acids. V was cut by 6 bases and J by 2 bases, with 17 bases left in between. In nucleotides, the CDR3 is TGCAGCGTCAACTGGTGGACAGCTACCTACAATGAGCAGTTCTTC. Its translation is CSVNWWTATYNEQFF.

This clonotype has at least ten counts. The rearrangement links TRBV18 to TRBJ1-4; D gene uncertain. Germline V lookup: CDR1 KGHSH, CDR2 LQKENI. The CDR3 contains 13 residues. Trimming shortened V by 8 bases and J by 0 bases, and 7 bases separated the two germline ends. The CDR3 nucleotides are TGTGCCAGCAGCCCCTCAACTAATGAAAAACTGTTTTTT. Protein sequence: CASSPSTNEKLFF.

Only a few counts were recorded for this clonotype. This rearrangement joins TRBV7-8 to TRBJ2-2, with a possible D match to TRBD2 (6 bases). CDR3 length equals 16 residues. The V gene's germline CDR1 is SGHVS and CDR2 FQNEAQ. The germline V and J ends were trimmed by 2 bases and 5 bases, with 15 bases remaining between them. CDR3 DNA: TGTGCCAGCAGCTTAAGGAACGGGGGAGTAACCGGGGAGCTGTTTTTT. Amino acids: CASSLRNGGVTGELFF.

This chain links TRBV5-1 with TRBJ2-3; D possibly corresponds to TRBD1 (5 bases). The germline V and J ends were trimmed by 3 bases and 5 bases, with 7 bases remaining between them. The CDR3 is made up of 12 amino acids. Germline CDR1 SGHRS, CDR2 YFSETQ. This CDR3 is CASSYDRDTQYF. Written as DNA, the CDR3 is TGCGCCAGCAGCTATGACAGAGATACGCAGTATTTT.

In this sample, this clonotype turned up a few times. The CDR3 is CASSSRIAGLAGANTGELFF. CDR3 bases: TGTGCCAGCAGCTCTAGGATCGCGGGACTAGCGGGGGCGAACACCGGGGAGCTGTTTTTT. The chain has TRBV7-8 and TRBJ2-2, with 14 bases aligning to TRBD2. V trimming: 4 bases; J trimming: 0 bases; junction bases outside the gene matches: 10. Germline lookup yields CDR1 SGHVS and CDR2 FQNEAQ. CDR3 length: 20 residues.

At least ten counts were recorded for this clonotype. The V gene is TRBV11-2, the J gene TRBJ2-7; tentative D call: TRBD1 (5 bases). CDR3 length: 12 amino acids. Germline assignment: CDR1 SGHAT and CDR2 FQNNGV. V shed 5 bases and J shed 3 bases, with 8 bases lying between them. The CDR3 nucleotides are TGTGCCAGCAGCATCACAGGCTACGAGCAGTACTTC. Its translation is CASSITGYEQYF.

This clonotype has more than one count but fewer than ten. This sequence joins TRBV27 and TRBJ1-6; a possible D gene is TRBD1 (5 bases). There are 13 residues in the CDR3. V gave up 7 bases and J gave up 4 bases, with 8 bases separating them. Germline V gene data show CDR1 as MNHEY and CDR2 as SMNVEV (reference sequence). The CDR3 is CASNKGYNSPLHF. The CDR3 DNA follows: TGTGCCAGCAATAAGGGGTATAATTCACCCCTCCACTTT.

This chain uses TRBV20-1 with TRBJ2-3, with D unclear. This CDR3 region has 15 residues. Germline lookup yields CDR1 DFQATT and CDR2 SNEGSKA (reference sequence). Trimming removed 4 bases from V and 1 base from J, with 15 bases in between. The CDR3 region is CSATRRLSGTDTQYF. The CDR3 nucleotides read TGCAGTGCTACAAGACGGCTCTCGGGCACAGATACGCAGTATTTT.

The chain is built from TRBV6-1 and TRBJ2-1; 8 bases fit TRBD2. Germline V gene sequence: CDR1 MNHNS, CDR2 SASEGT. The CDR3 has 14 residues. The ends lost 10 bases at V and 4 bases at J; junction bases unmatched: 9. CDR3 region: CATERETGYNEQFF. The CDR3 DNA sequence: TGTGCCACCGAGCGGGAGACGGGGTACAATGAGCAGTTCTTC.

J is TRBJ2-2 and V is TRBV4-1; 11 bases are a match to TRBD2. V shed 7 bases, J shed 5 bases, and the junction held 6 bases outside the gene matches. The CDR3 extends over 15 amino acids. Germline V gives CDR1 MGHRA, CDR2 YSYEKL. CDR3 region: CASKRTSGSTGELFF. For the CDR3, the DNA is TGCGCCAGCAAGAGGACTAGCGGGTCAACCGGGGAGCTGTTTTTT.

The V gene is TRBV10-2, the J gene TRBJ2-7; D ambiguous. The CDR3 contains 16 residues. Germline V gene lookup returns CDR1 WSHSY and CDR2 SAAADI. Trimming removed 2 bases at V and 0 bases at J, with 14 bases between. The CDR3 region has the DNA TGCGCCAGCAGTGAGCTCGACAAGCTCCTCTCCTACGAGCAGTACTTC. As protein: CASSELDKLLSYEQYF.

This clonotype was detected only a few times. V usage is TRBV5-1 and J usage is TRBJ1-6, with D hard to call. V lost 0 bases to trimming and J lost 8 bases, with 18 bases between them. The CDR3 is 17 amino acids. CDR1 SGHRS and CDR2 YFSETQ come from the germline V gene. The CDR3, as DNA: TGCGCCAGCAGCTTGGTTTTGGGAAACCTCGGGGATTCACCCCTCCACTTT. Protein: CASSLVLGNLGDSPLHF. The entire variable domain, with the rest obtained from reference TRBV5-1 and TRBJ1-6, is as follows: KAGVTQTPRYLIKTRGQQVTLSCSPISGHRSVSWYQQTPGQGLQFLFEYFSETQRNKGNFPGRFSGRQFSNSRSEMNVSTLELGDSALYLCASSLVLGNLGDSPLHFGNGTRLTVT.

Here the CDR3 reads CASSKMDRNQPQHF. In DNA, the CDR3 is TGTGCCAGCAGCAAGATGGACAGAAATCAGCCCCAGCATTTT. The genes are TRBV21-1 and TRBJ1-5. TRBV21-1 is classified as a pseudogene. The CDR3 is 14 amino acids.

This clonotype was detected many times. This chain joins TRBV20-1 and TRBJ1-5, with TRBD1 as a possible D gene (5 bases). CDR3 length: 15 amino acids. Germline assignment: CDR1 DFQATT and CDR2 SNEGSKA (reference sequence). Trimming took 3 bases from V and 6 from J, leaving 18 bases between them. CDR3 sequence (DNA): TGCAGTGCTAGTGCCCCGGGCCGGGGGAGTCAGCCCCAGCATTTT. This sequence encodes CSASAPGRGSQPQHF.

This chain joins TRBV19 and TRBJ1-5, with D possibly matching TRBD1 (5 bases). The CDR3 extends over 17 amino acids. CDR1 and CDR2 from the germline V gene are LNHDA and SQIVND (reference sequence). The V and J ends lost 3 bases and 0 bases respectively, with 15 bases between them. As DNA, the CDR3 is TGTGCCAGTAGTATTGACAGCGGGGATTATAGCAATCAGCCCCAGCATTTT. It is translated as CASSIDSGDYSNQPQHF.

This sequence joins TRBV7-2 and TRBJ2-1; unclear D gene. The CDR3 is 15 amino acids. Germline V gives CDR1 SGHTA, CDR2 FQGNSA. Trimming left V 6 bases short and J 0 bases short, with 12 bases between. The CDR3 DNA reads as TGTGCCAGCAGAAGGCTCCCGAGCTCCTACAATGAGCAGTTCTTC. Protein product: CASRRLPSSYNEQFF.

This clonotype was picked up a small number of times. The V call is TRBV4-1, the J call TRBJ2-7; 8 bases map to TRBD2. J gave up 5 bases and V 4 bases, and 7 bases lay outside the gene matches. The CDR3 covers 14 residues. CDR1 is MGHRA and CDR2 is YSYEKL in the germline V gene. CDR3 loop: CASSRPGTRNEQYF. In nucleotides, the CDR3 is TGCGCCAGCAGCCGTCCCGGGACTAGGAACGAGCAGTACTTC.

The chain has TRBV12-3 or TRBV12-4 and TRBJ2-2, with TRBD2 matching 7 bases. V lost 8 bases to trimming and J lost 0 bases; unmatched junction nucleotides: 6. The CDR3 consists of 15 residues. In nucleotides, the CDR3 is TGTGCCAGCTCCCCGCTAGCGGCGAACACCGGGGAGCTGTTTTTT. Encoded protein: CASSPLAANTGELFF.

J is TRBJ1-6 and V is TRBV20-1; the D is unclear. The CDR3 has 13 residues. From germline, CDR1 is DFQATT and CDR2 SNEGSKA (reference sequence). The V gene lost 3 bases and the J gene lost 7 bases, with 10 bases spanning the gap. The CDR3 DNA follows: TGCAGTGCTAGGCGGGCATCCAATTCACCCCTCCACTTT. It specifies CSARRASNSPLHF.